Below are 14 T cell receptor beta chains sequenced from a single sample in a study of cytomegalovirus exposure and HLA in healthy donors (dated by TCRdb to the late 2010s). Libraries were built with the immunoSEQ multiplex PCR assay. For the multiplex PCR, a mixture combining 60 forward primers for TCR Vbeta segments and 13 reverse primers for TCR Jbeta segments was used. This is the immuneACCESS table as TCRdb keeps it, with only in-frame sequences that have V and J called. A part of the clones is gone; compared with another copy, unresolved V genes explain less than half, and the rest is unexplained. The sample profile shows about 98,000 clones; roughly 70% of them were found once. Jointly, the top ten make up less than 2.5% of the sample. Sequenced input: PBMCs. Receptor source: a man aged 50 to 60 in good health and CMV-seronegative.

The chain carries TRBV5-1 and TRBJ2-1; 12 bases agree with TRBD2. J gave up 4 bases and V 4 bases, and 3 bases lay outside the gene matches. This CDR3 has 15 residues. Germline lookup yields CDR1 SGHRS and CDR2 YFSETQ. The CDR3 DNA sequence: TGCGCCAGCAGCAGACTAGCGGGGGAGTACAATGAGCAGTTCTTC. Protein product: CASSRLAGEYNEQFF.

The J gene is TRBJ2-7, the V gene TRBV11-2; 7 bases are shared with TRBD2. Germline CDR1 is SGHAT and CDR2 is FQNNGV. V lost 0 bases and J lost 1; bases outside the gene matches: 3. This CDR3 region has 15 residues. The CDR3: CASSLERGTSYEQYF. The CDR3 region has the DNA TGTGCCAGCAGCTTAGAGCGGGGGACTTCCTACGAGCAGTACTTC.

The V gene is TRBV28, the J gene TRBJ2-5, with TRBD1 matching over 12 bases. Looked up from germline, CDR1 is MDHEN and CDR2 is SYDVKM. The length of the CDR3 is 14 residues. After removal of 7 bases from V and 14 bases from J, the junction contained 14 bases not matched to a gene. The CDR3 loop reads CASTSPGTGGYSYF. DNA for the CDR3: TGTGCCAGCACCTCCCCCGGGACAGGGGGCTATTCTTACTTC.

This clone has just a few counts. CDR3 in amino acids: CASSIKRGANTGELFF. CDR3 sequence (DNA): TGTGCCAGCAGCATAAAGCGGGGGGCGAACACCGGGGAGCTGTTTTTT. The chain links TRBV7-6 to TRBJ2-2, with 9 bases identical to TRBD2. V was clipped by 5 bases and J by 0 bases; unmatched bases: 4. CDR1 SGHVS and CDR2 FNYEAQ come from the germline V gene. This CDR3 comprises 16 residues.

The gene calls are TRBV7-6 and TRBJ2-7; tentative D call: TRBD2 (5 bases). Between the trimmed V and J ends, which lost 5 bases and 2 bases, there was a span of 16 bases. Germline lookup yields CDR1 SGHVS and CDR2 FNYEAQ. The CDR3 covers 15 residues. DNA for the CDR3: TGTGCCAGCAGCCCCATAGGTGACTACACCTACGAGCAGTACTTC. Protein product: CASSPIGDYTYEQYF.

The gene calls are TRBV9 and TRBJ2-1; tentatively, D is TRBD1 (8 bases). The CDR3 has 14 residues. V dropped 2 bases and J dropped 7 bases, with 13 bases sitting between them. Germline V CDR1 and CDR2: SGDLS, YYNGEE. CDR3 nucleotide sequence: TGTGCCAGCAGCGTCCAACAGGGGGGGAATGAGCAGTTCTTC. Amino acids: CASSVQQGGNEQFF.

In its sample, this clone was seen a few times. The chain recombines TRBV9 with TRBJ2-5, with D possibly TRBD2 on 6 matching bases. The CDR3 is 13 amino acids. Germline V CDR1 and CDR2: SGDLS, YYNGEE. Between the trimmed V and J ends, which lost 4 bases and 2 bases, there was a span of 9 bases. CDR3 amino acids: CASSLGLQETQYF. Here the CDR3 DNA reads TGTGCCAGCAGCTTGGGACTTCAAGAGACCCAGTACTTC.

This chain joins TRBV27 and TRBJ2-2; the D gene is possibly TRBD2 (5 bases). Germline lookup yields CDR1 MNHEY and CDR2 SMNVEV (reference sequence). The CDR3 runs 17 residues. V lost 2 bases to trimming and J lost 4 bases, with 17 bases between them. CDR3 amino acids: CASSLRRRKSGTGELFF. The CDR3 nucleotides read TGTGCCAGCAGTTTACGTCGCAGAAAAAGCGGCACCGGGGAGCTGTTTTTT.

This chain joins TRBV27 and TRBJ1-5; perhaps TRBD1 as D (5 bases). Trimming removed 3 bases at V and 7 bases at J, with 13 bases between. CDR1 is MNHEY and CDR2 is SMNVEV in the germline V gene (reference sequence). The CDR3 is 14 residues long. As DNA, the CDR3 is TGTGCCAGCAGTTTTGCAGGGATGGGCCAGCCCCAGCATTTT. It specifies CASSFAGMGQPQHF.

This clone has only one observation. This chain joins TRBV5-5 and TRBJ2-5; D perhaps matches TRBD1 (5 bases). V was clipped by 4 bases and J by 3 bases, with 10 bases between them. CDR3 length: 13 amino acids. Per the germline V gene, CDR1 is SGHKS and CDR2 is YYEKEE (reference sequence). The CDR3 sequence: CASSPPTEETQYF. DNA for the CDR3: TGTGCCAGCAGCCCGCCGACAGAAGAGACCCAGTACTTC.

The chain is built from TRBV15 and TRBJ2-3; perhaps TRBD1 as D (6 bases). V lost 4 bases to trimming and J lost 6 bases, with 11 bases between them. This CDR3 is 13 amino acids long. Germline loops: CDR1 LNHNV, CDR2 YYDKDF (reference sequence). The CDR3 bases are TGTGCCACCAGCACCGCACAGGGTGATACGCAGTATTTT. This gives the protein CATSTAQGDTQYF.

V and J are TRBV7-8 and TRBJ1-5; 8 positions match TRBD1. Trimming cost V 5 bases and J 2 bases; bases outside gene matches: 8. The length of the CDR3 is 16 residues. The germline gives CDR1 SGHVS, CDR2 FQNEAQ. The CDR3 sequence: CASSHTGTGGNQPQHF. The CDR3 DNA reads TGTGCCAGCAGCCATACCGGGACAGGAGGCAATCAGCCCCAGCATTTT. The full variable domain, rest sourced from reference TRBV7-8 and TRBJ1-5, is GAGVSQSPRYKVAKRGQDVALRCDPISGHVSLFWYQQALGQGPEFLTYFQNEAQLDKSGLPSDRFFAERPEGSVSTLKIQRTQQEDSAVYLCASSHTGTGGNQPQHFGDGTRLSIL.

The CDR3 DNA is TGTGCCAGCAGCTACAGGGGGCGTGCTGAAGCTTTCTTT. As protein: CASSYRGRAEAFF. V and J are TRBV27 and TRBJ1-1, with 9 bases aligning to TRBD1. This CDR3 has 13 amino acids. Germline V CDR1 and CDR2: MNHEY, SMNVEV (reference sequence). V shed 6 bases and J 6 bases; nucleotides not matched to a gene: 5.

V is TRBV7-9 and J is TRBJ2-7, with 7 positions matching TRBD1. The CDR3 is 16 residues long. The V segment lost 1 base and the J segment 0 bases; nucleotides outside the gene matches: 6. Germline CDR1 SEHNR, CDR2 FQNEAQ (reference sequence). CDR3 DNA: TGTGCCAGCAGCTTAGATACGCAGGGGGTCTCCTACGAGCAGTACTTC. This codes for CASSLDTQGVSYEQYF. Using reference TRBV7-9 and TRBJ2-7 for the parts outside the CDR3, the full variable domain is DTGVSQNPRHKITKRGQNVTFRCDPISEHNRLYWYRQTLGQGPEFLTYFQNEAQLEKSRLLSDRFSAERPKGSFSTLEIQRTEQGDSAMYLCASSLDTQGVSYEQYFGPGTRLTVT.